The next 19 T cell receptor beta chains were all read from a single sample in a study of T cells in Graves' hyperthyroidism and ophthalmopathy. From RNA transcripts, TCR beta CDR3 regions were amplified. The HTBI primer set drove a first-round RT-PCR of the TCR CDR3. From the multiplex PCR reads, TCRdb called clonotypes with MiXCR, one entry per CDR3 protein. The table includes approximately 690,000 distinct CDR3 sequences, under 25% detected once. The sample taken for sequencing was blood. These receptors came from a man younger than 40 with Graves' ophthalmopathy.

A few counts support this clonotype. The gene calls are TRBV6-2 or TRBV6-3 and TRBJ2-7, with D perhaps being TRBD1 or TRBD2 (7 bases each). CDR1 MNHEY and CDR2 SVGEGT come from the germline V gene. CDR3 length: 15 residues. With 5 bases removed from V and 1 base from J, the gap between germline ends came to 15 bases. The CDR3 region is CASSDERGQSYEQYF. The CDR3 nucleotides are TGTGCCAGCAGTGACGAGCGGGGACAGTCCTACGAGCAGTACTTC.

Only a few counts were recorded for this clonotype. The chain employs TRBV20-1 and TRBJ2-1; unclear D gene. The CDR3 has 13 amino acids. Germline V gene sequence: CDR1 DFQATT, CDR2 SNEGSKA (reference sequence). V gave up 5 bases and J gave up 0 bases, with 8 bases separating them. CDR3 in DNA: TGCAGTGCTCATGCGGTCTCCTACAATGAGCAGTTCTTC. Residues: CSAHAVSYNEQFF.

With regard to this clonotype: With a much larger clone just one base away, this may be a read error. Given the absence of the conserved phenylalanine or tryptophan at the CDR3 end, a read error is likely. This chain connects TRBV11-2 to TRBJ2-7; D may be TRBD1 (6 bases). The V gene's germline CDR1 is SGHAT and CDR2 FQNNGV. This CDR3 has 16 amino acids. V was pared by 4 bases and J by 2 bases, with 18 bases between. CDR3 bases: TGTGCCAGCAGCTCGGTCGCCAGGACAGTTACCTACGAGCAGTACCTC. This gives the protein CASSSVARTVTYEQYL.

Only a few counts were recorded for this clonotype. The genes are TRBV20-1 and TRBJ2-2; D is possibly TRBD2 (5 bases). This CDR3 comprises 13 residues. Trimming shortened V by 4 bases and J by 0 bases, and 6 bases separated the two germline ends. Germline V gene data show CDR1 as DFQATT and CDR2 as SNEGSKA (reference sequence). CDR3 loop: CSAILANTGELFF. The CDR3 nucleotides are TGCAGTGCTATACTAGCGAACACCGGGGAGCTGTTTTTT.

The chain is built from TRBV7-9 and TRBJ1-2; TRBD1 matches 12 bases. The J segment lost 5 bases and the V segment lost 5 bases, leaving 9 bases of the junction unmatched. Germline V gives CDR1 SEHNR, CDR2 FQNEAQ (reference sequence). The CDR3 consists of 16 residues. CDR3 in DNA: TGTGCCAGCAGCGTCCCCGGGACAGGGGGCGAGTATGGCTACACCTTC. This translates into CASSVPGTGGEYGYTF.

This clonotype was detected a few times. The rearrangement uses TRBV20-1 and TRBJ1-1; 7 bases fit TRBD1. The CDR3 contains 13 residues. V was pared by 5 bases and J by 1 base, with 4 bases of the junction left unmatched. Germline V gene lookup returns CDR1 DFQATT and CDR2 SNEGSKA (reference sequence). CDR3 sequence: CSAGGQPNTEAFF. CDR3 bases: TGCAGTGCTGGGGGACAGCCGAACACTGAAGCTTTCTTT.

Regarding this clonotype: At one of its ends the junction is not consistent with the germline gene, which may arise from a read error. As DNA, the CDR3 is TGTGCCAGCAGTTTAGGTAGTTGGAGCCTGGCGGAGACCAATGGGCAGTTCTTC. Translated, it gives CASSLGSWSLAETNGQFF. J is TRBJ2-1 and V is TRBV12-3 or TRBV12-4; D is unclear. This CDR3 comprises 18 residues.

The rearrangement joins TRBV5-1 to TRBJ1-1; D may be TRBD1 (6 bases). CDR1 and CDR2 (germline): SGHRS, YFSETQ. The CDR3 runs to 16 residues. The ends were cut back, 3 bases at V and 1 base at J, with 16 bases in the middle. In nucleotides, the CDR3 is TGCGCCAGCAGCTCACCCGGAGGGGGATGGAACACTGAAGCTTTCTTT. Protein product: CASSSPGGGWNTEAFF.

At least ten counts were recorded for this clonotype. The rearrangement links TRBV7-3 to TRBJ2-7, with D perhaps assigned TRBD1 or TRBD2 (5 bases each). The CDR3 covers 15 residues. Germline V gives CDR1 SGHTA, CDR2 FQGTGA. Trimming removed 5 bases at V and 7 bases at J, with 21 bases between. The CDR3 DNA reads TGTGCCAGCAGCCGAGACACAGGTGGGGGTGGAGAGCAGTACTTC. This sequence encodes CASSRDTGGGGEQYF.

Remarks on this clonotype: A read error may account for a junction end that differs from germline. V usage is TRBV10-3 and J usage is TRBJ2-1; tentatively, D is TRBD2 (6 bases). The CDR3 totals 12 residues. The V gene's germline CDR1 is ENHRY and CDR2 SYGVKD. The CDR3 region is CTIGLARNEQFF. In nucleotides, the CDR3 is TGTACCATCGGCCTAGCGCGGAATGAGCAGTTCTTC.

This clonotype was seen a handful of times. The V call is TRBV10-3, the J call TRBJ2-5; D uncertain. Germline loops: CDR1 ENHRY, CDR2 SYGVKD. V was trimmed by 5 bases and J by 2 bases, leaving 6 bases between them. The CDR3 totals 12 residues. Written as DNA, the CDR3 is TGTGCCATCAGTCGGCAACAAGAGACCCAGTACTTC. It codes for CAISRQQETQYF.

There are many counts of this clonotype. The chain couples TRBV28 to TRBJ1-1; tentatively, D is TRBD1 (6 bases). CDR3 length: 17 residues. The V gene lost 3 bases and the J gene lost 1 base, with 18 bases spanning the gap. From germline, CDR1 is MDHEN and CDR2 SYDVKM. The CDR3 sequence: CASSFTPGAGSNTEAFF. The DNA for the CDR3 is TGTGCCAGCAGTTTCACCCCGGGGGCCGGTTCGAACACTGAAGCTTTCTTT.

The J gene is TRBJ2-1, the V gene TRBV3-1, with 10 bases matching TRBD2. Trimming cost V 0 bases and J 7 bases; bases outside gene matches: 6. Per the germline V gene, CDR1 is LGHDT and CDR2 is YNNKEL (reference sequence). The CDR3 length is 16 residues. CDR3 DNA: TGTGCCAGCAGCCAAGATGTCACTAGCGGGGTAAATGAGCAGTTCTTC. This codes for CASSQDVTSGVNEQFF.

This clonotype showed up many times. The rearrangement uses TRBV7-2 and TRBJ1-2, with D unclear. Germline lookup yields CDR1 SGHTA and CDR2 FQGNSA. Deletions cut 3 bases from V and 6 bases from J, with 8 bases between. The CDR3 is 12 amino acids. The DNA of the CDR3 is TGTGCCAGCAGCTTTCTGGGCGATGGCTACACCTTC. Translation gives CASSFLGDGYTF.

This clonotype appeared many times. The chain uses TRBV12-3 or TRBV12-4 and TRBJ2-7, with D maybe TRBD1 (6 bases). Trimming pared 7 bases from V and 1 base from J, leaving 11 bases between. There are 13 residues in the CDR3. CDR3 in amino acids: CASTTGSSYEQYF. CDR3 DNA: TGTGCCAGCACCACAGGGTCTTCCTACGAGCAGTACTTC.

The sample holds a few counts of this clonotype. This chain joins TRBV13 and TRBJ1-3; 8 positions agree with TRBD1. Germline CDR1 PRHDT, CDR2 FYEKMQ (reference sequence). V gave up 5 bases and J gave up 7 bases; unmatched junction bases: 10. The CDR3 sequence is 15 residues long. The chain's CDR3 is CASSRGQGIWNTIYF. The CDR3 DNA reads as TGTGCCAGCAGCCGTGGACAGGGAATATGGAACACCATATATTTT.

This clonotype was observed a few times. The CDR3 loop is CASSYSLGPNTEAFF. The CDR3 DNA reads TGTGCCAGCAGTTACTCTTTGGGCCCGAACACTGAAGCTTTCTTT. The gene calls are TRBV6-6 and TRBJ1-1; D is undetermined. Germline-derived CDR1 and CDR2 are MNHNY and SVGAGI (reference sequence). This CDR3 comprises 15 residues. Trimming shortened V by 0 bases and J by 1 base, and 9 bases separated the two germline ends.

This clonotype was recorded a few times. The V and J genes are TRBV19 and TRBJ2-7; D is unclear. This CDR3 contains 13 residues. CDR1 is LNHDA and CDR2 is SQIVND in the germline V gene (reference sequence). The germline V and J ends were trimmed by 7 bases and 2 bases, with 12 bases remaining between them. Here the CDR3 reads CASTEAYTYEQYF. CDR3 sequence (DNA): TGTGCCAGTACCGAGGCCTACACCTACGAGCAGTACTTC.

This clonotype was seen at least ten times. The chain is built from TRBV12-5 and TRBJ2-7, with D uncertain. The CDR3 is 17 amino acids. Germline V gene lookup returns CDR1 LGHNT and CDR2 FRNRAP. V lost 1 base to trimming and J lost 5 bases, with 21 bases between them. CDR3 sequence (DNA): TGTGCTAGTGGTTTGGACCTCGGACGGAATACTGAGGACGAGCAGTACTTC. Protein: CASGLDLGRNTEDEQYF.